This T cell receptor beta chain emerged from a study of T-cell memory formation after mild COVID-19. A single record per CDR3 protein comes from TCRdb applying MiXCR to the 5' RACE reads. Of 450,000 to 650,000 distinct CDR3 sequences listed, roughly 22% are singletons. Per germline, CDR1 MGHRA and CDR2 YSYEKL. Trimming removed 3 bases at V and 5 bases at J, with 14 bases between. This CDR3 is built from 15 residues. The sequenced sample consisted of PBMCs or a T cell subset sorted from them (not recorded which). This TCR derives from an adult woman who had mild COVID-19 (a few samples of this study predate the infection). Cell type and time point are not known. The chain employs TRBV4-1 and TRBJ2-1; tentatively, D is TRBD1 or TRBD2 (6 bases each). CDR3 nucleotide sequence: TGCGCCAGCAGCCATCCTGGGGGGCCAAACAATGAGCAGTTCTTC. Protein sequence: CASSHPGGPNNEQFF.